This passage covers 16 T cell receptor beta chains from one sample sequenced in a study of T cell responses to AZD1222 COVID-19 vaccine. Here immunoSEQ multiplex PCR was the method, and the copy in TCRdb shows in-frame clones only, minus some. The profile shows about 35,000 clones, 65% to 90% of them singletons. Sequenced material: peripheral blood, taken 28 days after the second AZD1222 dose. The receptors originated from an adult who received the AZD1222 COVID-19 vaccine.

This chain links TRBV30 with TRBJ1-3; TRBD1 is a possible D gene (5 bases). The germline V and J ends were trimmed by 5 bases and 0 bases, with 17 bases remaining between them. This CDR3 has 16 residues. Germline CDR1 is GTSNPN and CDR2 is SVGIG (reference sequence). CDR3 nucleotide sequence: TGTGCCTGGTGTGGGGGGACGGGGAGCTCTGGAAACACCATATATTTT. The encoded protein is CAWCGGTGSSGNTIYF.

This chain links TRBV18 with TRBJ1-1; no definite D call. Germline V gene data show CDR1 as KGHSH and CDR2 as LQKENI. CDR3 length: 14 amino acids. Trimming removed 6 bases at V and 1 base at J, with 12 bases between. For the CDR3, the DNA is TGTGCCAGCTCCGGAGGGCCGGGGAACACTGAAGCTTTCTTT. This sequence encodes CASSGGPGNTEAFF.

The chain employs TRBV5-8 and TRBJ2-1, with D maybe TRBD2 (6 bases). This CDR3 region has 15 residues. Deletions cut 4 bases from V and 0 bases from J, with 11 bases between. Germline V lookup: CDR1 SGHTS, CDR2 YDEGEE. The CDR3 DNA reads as TGTGCCAGCAGCGTTGGGACTTACTCCTACAATGAGCAGTTCTTC. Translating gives CASSVGTYSYNEQFF. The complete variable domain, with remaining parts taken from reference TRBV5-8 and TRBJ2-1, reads EAGVTQSPTHLIKTRGQQATLRCSPISGHTSVYWYQQALGLGLQFLLWYDEGEERNRGNFPPRFSGRQFPNYSSELNVNALELEDSALYLCASSVGTYSYNEQFFGPGTRLTVL.

CDR3 sequence reads: CASSQAEGAAYEQYF. In DNA form, the CDR3 reads TGCGCCAGCAGCCAAGCAGAGGGGGCAGCCTACGAGCAGTACTTC. The chain uses TRBV4-1 and TRBJ2-7; 7 bases agree with TRBD1. V lost 1 base and J lost 2; bases outside the gene matches: 5. Germline V gives CDR1 MGHRA, CDR2 YSYEKL. This CDR3 has 15 amino acids.

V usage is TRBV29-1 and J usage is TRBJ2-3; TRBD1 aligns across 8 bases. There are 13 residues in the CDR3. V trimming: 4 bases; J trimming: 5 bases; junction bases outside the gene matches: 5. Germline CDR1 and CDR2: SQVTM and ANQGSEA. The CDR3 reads CSVVGTGRDTQYF. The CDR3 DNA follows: TGCAGCGTTGTGGGGACAGGTCGAGATACGCAGTATTTT.

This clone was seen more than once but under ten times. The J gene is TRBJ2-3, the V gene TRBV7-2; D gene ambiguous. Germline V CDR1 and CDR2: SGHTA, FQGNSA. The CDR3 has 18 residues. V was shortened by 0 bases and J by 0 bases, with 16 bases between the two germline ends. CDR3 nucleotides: TGTGCCAGCAGCTTAGCGCGGACGGATAGACCTAGCACAGATACGCAGTATTTT. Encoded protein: CASSLARTDRPSTDTQYF.

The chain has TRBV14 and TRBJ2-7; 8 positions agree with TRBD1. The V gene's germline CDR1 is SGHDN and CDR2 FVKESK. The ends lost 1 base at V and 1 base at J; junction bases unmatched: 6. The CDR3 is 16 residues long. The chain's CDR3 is CASSQVRGTGSYEQYF. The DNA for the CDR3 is TGTGCCAGCAGCCAAGTTCGTGGGACAGGTTCCTACGAGCAGTACTTC.

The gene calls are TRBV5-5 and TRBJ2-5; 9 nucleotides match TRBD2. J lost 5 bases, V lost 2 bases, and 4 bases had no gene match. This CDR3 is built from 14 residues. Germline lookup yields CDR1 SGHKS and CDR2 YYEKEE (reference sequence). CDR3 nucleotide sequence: TGTGCCAGCAGCTTCCTGGCGGGAGGGGAGACCCAGTACTTC. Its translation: CASSFLAGGETQYF.

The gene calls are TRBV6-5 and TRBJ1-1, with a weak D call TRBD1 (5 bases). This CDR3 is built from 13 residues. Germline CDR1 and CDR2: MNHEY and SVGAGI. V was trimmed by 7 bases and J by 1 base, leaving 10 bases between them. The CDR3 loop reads CASTVGRNTEAFF. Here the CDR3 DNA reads TGTGCCAGCACCGTGGGGCGGAACACTGAAGCTTTCTTT.

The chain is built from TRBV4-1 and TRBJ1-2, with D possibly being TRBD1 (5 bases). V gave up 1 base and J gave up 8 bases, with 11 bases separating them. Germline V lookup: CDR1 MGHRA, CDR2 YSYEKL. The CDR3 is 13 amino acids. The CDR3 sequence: CASSQGRVNGYTF. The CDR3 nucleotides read TGCGCCAGCAGCCAAGGCAGGGTAAACGGCTACACCTTC.

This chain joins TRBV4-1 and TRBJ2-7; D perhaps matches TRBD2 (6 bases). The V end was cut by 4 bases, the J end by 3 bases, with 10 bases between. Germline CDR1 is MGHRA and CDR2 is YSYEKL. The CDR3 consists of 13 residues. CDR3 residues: CASSRGTNYEQYF. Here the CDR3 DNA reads TGCGCCAGCAGCCGCGGGACCAACTACGAGCAGTACTTC.

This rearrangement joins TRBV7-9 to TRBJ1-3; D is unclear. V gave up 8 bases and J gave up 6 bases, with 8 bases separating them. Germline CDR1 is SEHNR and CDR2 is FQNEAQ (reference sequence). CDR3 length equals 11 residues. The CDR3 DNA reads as TGTGCCAGCGGGATTCAAAACACCATATATTTT. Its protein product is CASGIQNTIYF.

CDR3 in amino acids: CASSTISRGDSPLHF. The CDR3 DNA sequence: TGTGCCAGCTCAACGATAAGCCGGGGGGATTCACCCCTCCACTTT. The chain employs TRBV18 and TRBJ1-6, with TRBD1 as a possible D gene (5 bases). This CDR3 comprises 15 residues. Trimming removed 5 bases from V and 8 bases from J, with 16 bases in between. Germline assignment: CDR1 KGHSH and CDR2 LQKENI. Using reference TRBV18 and TRBJ1-6 for the parts outside the CDR3, the full variable domain is NAGVMQNPRHLVRRRGQEARLRCSPMKGHSHVYWYRQLPEEGLKFMVYLQKENIIDESGMPKERFSAEFPKEGPSILRIQQVVRGDSAAYFCASSTISRGDSPLHFGNGTRLTVT.

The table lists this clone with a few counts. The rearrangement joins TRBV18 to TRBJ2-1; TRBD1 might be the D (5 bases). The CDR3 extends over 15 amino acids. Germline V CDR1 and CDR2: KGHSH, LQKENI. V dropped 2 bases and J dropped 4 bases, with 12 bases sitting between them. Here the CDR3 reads CASSPGHTSYNEQFF. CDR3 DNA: TGTGCCAGCTCACCAGGACACACGTCGTACAATGAGCAGTTCTTC.

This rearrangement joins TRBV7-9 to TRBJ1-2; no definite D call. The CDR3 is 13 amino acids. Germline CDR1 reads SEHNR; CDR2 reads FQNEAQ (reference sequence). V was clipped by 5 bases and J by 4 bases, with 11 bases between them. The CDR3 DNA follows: TGTGCCAGCAGCCCCGGTGGAGCCTATGGCTACACCTTC. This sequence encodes CASSPGGAYGYTF.

CDR3 DNA: TGCGCCAGCAGCCGAGCCGGGACAGGGACGAGCTCCTATAATTCACCCCTCCACTTT. It specifies CASSRAGTGTSSYNSPLHF. The rearrangement links TRBV4-1 to TRBJ1-6; 9 positions match TRBD1. The CDR3 has 19 residues. Germline V gene sequence: CDR1 MGHRA, CDR2 YSYEKL. Germline trimming cut 4 bases from V and 0 bases from J; bases unmatched to any gene: 10.